This section outlines one TCR beta chain sequence together with its context. CDR3 size: 14 residues. Germline lookup yields CDR1 MGHRA and CDR2 YSYEKL. This record belongs to a study of monozygotic twins with inflammatory bowel disease. Reprocessing the 5' RACE reads, TCRdb reports a single entry for every CDR3 protein and omits DNA. This sample contains about 380,000 distinct CDR3 sequences. The TCR originated in a human donor with ulcerative colitis or Crohn's disease, or a healthy co-twin of an affected twin (not recorded which). The material sequenced was blood. The chain uses TRBV4-1 and TRBJ1-5. Here the CDR3 reads CASSQVTGNQPQHF.